The present T cell receptor beta chain was sequenced within a study of human T cells and chemical hapten exposure. Study in general: Chiefly female patients presented with alopecia areata, totalis or universalis. Overall study results and limits: Controls formed significantly fewer large CDR3 similarity clusters than expanded TCRs did.

TCRdb passed the RACE reads through MiXCR, listing each CDR3 protein once. The sample lists approximately 95,000 distinct CDR3 sequences; approximately 10% were seen once. From germline, CDR1 is LNHNV and CDR2 YYDKDF (reference sequence). The CDR3 spans 13 residues. V was pared by 5 bases and J by 7 bases, with 11 bases between. Time point reported: patch test 2, 6 weeks after DPC sensitization. Treatment described: therapeutic diphenylcyclopropenone sensitization with weekly scalp DPC. Concerning this clonotype itself: The antigen remains undetermined.

This material consisted of whole blood, taken in connection with sensitization to the hapten diphenylcyclopropenone (DPC). The TCR was taken from a woman in her 40s with alopecia areata. Some clones in this sample may be carry-over from other donors' samples. V is TRBV15 and J is TRBJ1-4; no firm D call. CDR3 sequence (DNA): TGTGCCACCAGCCCCCCCGAAGGTGAAAAACTGTTTTTT. Translation gives CATSPPEGEKLFF.